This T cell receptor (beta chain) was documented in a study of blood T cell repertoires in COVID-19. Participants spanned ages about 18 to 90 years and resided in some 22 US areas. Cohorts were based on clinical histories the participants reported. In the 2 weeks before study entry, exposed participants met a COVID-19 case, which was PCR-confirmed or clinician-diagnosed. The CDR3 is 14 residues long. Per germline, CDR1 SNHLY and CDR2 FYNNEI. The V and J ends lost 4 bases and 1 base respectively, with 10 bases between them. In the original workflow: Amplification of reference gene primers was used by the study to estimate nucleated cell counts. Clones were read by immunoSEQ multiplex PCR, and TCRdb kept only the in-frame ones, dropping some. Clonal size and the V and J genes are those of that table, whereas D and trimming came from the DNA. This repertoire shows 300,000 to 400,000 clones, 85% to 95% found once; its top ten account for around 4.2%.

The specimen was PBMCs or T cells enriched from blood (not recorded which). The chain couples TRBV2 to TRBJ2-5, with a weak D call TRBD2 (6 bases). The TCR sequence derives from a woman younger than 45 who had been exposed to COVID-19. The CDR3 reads CASSARTTQETQYF. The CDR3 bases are TGTGCCAGCAGTGCTCGGACTACCCAAGAGACCCAGTACTTC.